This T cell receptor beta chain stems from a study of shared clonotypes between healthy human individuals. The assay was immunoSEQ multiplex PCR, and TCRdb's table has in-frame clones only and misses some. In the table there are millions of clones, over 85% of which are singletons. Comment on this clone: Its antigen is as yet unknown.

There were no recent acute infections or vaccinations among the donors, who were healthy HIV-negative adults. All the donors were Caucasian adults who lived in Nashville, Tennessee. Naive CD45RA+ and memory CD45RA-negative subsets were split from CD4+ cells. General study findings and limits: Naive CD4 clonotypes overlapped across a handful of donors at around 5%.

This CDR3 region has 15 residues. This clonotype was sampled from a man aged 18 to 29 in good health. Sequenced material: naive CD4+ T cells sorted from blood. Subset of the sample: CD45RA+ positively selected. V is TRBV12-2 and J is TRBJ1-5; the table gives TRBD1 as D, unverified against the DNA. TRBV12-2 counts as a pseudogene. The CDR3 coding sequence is TGTGCAAGTCGCTTACGACAGGGGGGCATTCAGCCCCAGCATTTT. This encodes CASRLRQGGIQPQHF.